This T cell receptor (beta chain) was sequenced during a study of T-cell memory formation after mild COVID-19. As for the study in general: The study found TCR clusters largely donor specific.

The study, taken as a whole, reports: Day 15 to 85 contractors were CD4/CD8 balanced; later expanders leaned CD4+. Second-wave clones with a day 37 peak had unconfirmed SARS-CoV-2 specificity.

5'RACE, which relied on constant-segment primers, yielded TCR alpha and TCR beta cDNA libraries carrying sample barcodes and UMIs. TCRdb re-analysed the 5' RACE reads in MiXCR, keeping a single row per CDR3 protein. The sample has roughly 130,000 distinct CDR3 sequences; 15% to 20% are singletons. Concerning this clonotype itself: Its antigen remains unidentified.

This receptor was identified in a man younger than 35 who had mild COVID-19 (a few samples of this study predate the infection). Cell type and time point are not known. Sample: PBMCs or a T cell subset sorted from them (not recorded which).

The CDR3 loop reads CASRDSLNIQYF. The CDR3, as DNA: TGTGCCAGCAGGGACAGTTTAAACATTCAGTACTTC. This chain joins TRBV2 and TRBJ2-4; D might be TRBD1 (6 bases). Germline loops: CDR1 SNHLY, CDR2 FYNNEI. Deletions cut 6 bases from V and 6 bases from J, with 9 bases between. CDR3 length: 12 residues.